These T cell receptor beta chains were read from a single sample in a study of T cells after somatic rescue of genetic block. Only in-frame clones appear in the TCRdb table, and some are missing; sequencing was by immunoSEQ multiplex PCR. In the table there are roughly 51,000 clones, 90% to 96% of which are singletons. Sequenced input: peripheral blood mononuclear cells (PBMCs). All receptors come from a child under two years old. Both conserved end residues are part of each CDR3. The D gene is left open where the match is weak.

D gene	V gene	J gene	CDR3 length	CDR3 DNA	CDR3 protein
TRBD1	TRBV19	TRBJ1-3	14	TGTGCCAGTAGTAACAGGGGATCTGGAAACACCATATATTTT	CASSNRGSGNTIYF
NA	TRBV6-1	TRBJ1-5	17	TGTGCCAGCAGTGAAGATTACCAGGGAGGGTGGGATCAGCCCCAGCATTTT	CASSEDYQGGWDQPQHF
NA	TRBV7-8	TRBJ2-3	12	TGTGCCAGCAGTACCCAGGGAAGGACGCAGTATTTT	CASSTQGRTQYF
TRBD1	TRBV4-1	TRBJ2-1	12	TGCGCCAGCAGCCGATCAGGGGGTGAGCAGTTCTTC	CASSRSGGEQFF
NA	TRBV5-1	TRBJ2-7	15	TGCGCCAGCAGCTTGGCGGGAGTAAGTACCCACGAGCAGTACTTC	CASSLAGVSTHEQYF
TRBD2	TRBV7-3	TRBJ2-1	15	TGTGCCAGCAGCCCTAGCGGGAGGGCCGGGGGTGAGCAGTTCTTC	CASSPSGRAGGEQFF
NA	TRBV5-6	TRBJ2-2	14	TGTGCCAGCAGCTCGCCCGGGTCTACCGGGGAGCTGTTTTTT	CASSSPGSTGELFF
TRBD2	TRBV29-1	TRBJ2-1	14	TGCAGCGTTGAAGGACTAGCGGGACTGAATGAGCAGTTCTTC	CSVEGLAGLNEQFF
TRBD2	TRBV7-2	TRBJ2-5	16	TGTGCCAGCAGCGCGGGACTAGCGGGGGGACAAGAGACCCAGTACTTC	CASSAGLAGGQETQYF
TRBD2	TRBV27	TRBJ2-1	17	TGTGCCAGCAGTTTATCAGGGACTAGCGGGTTCAAGGGTGAGCAGTTCTTC	CASSLSGTSGFKGEQFF
NA	TRBV7-2	TRBJ1-2	11	TGTGCCAGCAGCCCGGACTATGGCTACACCTTC	CASSPDYGYTF
NA	TRBV5-4	TRBJ1-2	12	TGTGCCAGCAGCTGGGGGGGGGCTGGCTACACCTTC	CASSWGGAGYTF
NA	TRBV10-3	TRBJ2-3	15	TGTGCCATCAGTGAAGGTCTAGAGATCACAGATACGCAGTATTTT	CAISEGLEITDTQYF
TRBD2	TRBV10-2	TRBJ2-7	17	TGCGCCAGCAGTGTGACTAGCGGGAGCGTTTGGGTTTACGAGCAGTACTTC	CASSVTSGSVWVYEQYF
TRBD2	TRBV5-1	TRBJ2-1	15	TGCGCCAGCAGCTTGGTAGCGGGAGGGAACAATGAGCAGTTCTTC	CASSLVAGGNNEQFF